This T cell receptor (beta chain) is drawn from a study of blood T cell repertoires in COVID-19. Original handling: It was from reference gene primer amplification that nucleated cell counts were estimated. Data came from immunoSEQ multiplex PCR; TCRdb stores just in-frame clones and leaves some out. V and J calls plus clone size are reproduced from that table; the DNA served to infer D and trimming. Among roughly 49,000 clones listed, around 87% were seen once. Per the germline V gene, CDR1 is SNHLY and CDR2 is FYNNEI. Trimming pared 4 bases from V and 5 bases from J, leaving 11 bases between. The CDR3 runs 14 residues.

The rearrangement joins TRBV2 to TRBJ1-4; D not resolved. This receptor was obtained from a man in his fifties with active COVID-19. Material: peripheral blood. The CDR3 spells CASSGGKKNEKLFF. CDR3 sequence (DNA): TGTGCCAGCAGTGGAGGGAAGAAAAATGAAAAACTGTTTTTT.